This is a list of T cell receptor beta chains from one sample in a study of graft-versus-host responses after intestinal transplantation. Data came from immunoSEQ multiplex PCR; TCRdb stores just in-frame clones and leaves some out. The sample carries some 120,000 clones, around 90% recorded once. Antigen specificity for these receptors is unknown. Specimen: unstimulated CD4+ T cells sorted from spleen or lymph node cells, collected before transplant. Receptors originate from a human donor who was the organ donor for an intestinal transplant. The CDR3 runs from the conserved cysteine through the conserved F or W. The D gene is left open where the match is weak. Clone sizes are given selectively: once, few, many, or a class where the clone is expanded.

CDR3 protein: CASSDTGGTYEQYF
CDR3 DNA: TGTGCCAGCAGTGATACAGGGGGGACCTACGAGCAGTACTTC
V gene: TRBV6-1
clone size: NA
D gene: TRBD1
J gene: TRBJ2-7

CDR3 protein: CSAGGRETQYF
CDR3 DNA: TGCAGTGCCGGGGGGCGTGAGACCCAGTACTTC
V gene: TRBV20-1
clone size: NA
D gene: NA
J gene: TRBJ2-5

CDR3 protein: CASARRTGISYEQYF
CDR3 DNA: TGTGCCAGCGCCCGAAGGACAGGAATCTCCTACGAGCAGTACTTC
V gene: TRBV19
clone size: NA
D gene: TRBD1
J gene: TRBJ2-7

CDR3 protein: CASSSEGRLYEQYF
CDR3 DNA: TGTGCCAGCAGTTCCGAGGGACGACTCTACGAGCAGTACTTC
V gene: TRBV6-6
clone size: NA
D gene: NA
J gene: TRBJ2-7

CDR3 protein: CAWSRDREETQYF
CDR3 DNA: TGTGCCTGGAGCCGGGACAGGGAAGAGACCCAGTACTTC
V gene: TRBV30
clone size: NA
D gene: TRBD1
J gene: TRBJ2-5

CDR3 protein: CASSFSKTRRGQETQYF
CDR3 DNA: TGTGCCAGCAGCTTCTCGAAGACTAGGAGAGGGCAAGAGACCCAGTACTTC
V gene: TRBV13
clone size: NA
D gene: NA
J gene: TRBJ2-5

CDR3 protein: CASSRTGNTEAFF
CDR3 DNA: TGTGCCAGCAGTCGGACAGGAAACACTGAAGCTTTCTTT
V gene: TRBV6-5
clone size: NA
D gene: TRBD1
J gene: TRBJ1-1

CDR3 protein: CASSGDRGLNTEAFF
CDR3 DNA: TGTGCCAGCAGCGGGGACAGGGGTTTGAACACTGAAGCTTTCTTT
V gene: TRBV5-4
clone size: NA
D gene: TRBD1
J gene: TRBJ1-1

CDR3 protein: CAWTRRGSGSDEQFF
CDR3 DNA: TGTGCCTGGACCAGAAGGGGTAGCGGGAGCGATGAGCAGTTCTTC
V gene: TRBV30
clone size: once
D gene: TRBD2
J gene: TRBJ2-1

CDR3 protein: CASSEPLFGYTF
CDR3 DNA: TGTGCCAGCAGTGAACCACTCTTTGGCTACACCTTC
V gene: TRBV6-1
clone size: NA
D gene: NA
J gene: TRBJ1-2

CDR3 protein: CASSQDRQGGRTGEKLFF
CDR3 DNA: TGCGCCAGCAGCCAAGATAGGCAGGGGGGTCGAACGGGCGAAAAACTGTTTTTT
V gene: TRBV4-1
clone size: once
D gene: TRBD1
J gene: TRBJ1-4

CDR3 protein: CASSYKGGGTEAFF
CDR3 DNA: TGTGCCAGCAGTTACAAGGGGGGTGGCACTGAAGCTTTCTTT
V gene: TRBV6-5
clone size: NA
D gene: NA
J gene: TRBJ1-1

CDR3 protein: CASGSRESSYNEQFF
CDR3 DNA: TGTGCTAGTGGTTCCCGGGAGAGCTCCTACAATGAGCAGTTCTTC
V gene: TRBV12-5
clone size: NA
D gene: NA
J gene: TRBJ2-1

CDR3 protein: CASRAGSAGNTIYF
CDR3 DNA: TGTGCCAGTAGGGCAGGGTCGGCTGGAAACACCATATATTTT
V gene: TRBV19
clone size: few
D gene: NA
J gene: TRBJ1-3

CDR3 protein: CAWSYLDGMNTEAFF
CDR3 DNA: TGTGCCTGGAGTTACCTTGATGGAATGAACACTGAAGCTTTCTTT
V gene: TRBV30
clone size: NA
D gene: NA
J gene: TRBJ1-1

CDR3 protein: CASSLSNEQFF
CDR3 DNA: TGTGCCAGCAGCTTGAGCAATGAGCAGTTCTTC
V gene: TRBV5-6
clone size: few
D gene: NA
J gene: TRBJ2-1

CDR3 protein: CAIRVQGGNEQFF
CDR3 DNA: TGTGCCATCAGGGTGCAGGGAGGCAATGAGCAGTTCTTC
V gene: TRBV10-3
clone size: once
D gene: NA
J gene: TRBJ2-1

CDR3 protein: CASSLANQPQHF
CDR3 DNA: TGTGCCAGCAGTTTGGCCAATCAGCCCCAGCATTTT
V gene: TRBV6-5
clone size: NA
D gene: NA
J gene: TRBJ1-5

CDR3 protein: CASSRGDTQPQHF
CDR3 DNA: TGTGCCAGCAGTCGGGGGGACACCCAGCCCCAGCATTTT
V gene: TRBV6-1
clone size: NA
D gene: NA
J gene: TRBJ1-5

CDR3 protein: CLRRGHQETQYF
CDR3 DNA: TGTCTCCGGAGGGGGCACCAAGAGACCCAGTACTTC
V gene: TRBV25-1
clone size: NA
D gene: NA
J gene: TRBJ2-5

CDR3 protein: CASSGQGEKLFF
CDR3 DNA: TGTGCCAGCAGTGGACAGGGTGAAAAACTGTTTTTT
V gene: TRBV6-1
clone size: NA
D gene: TRBD1
J gene: TRBJ1-4

CDR3 protein: CASSLASGPSSYEQYF
CDR3 DNA: TGTGCCAGCAGCTTGGCCAGCGGGCCGTCATCCTACGAGCAGTACTTC
V gene: TRBV5-4
clone size: NA
D gene: NA
J gene: TRBJ2-7

CDR3 protein: CASSSGSGGNTIYF
CDR3 DNA: TGTGCCAGTAGTAGCGGGTCTGGCGGAAACACCATATATTTT
V gene: TRBV19
clone size: NA
D gene: NA
J gene: TRBJ1-3

CDR3 protein: CASSPWGRTDTQYF
CDR3 DNA: TGCGCCAGCAGCCCGTGGGGCCGCACAGATACGCAGTATTTT
V gene: TRBV4-1
clone size: NA
D gene: NA
J gene: TRBJ2-3

CDR3 protein: CASSPLQGVGEQYF
CDR3 DNA: TGTGCCAGCAGCCCTCTCCAGGGAGTAGGCGAGCAGTACTTC
V gene: TRBV7-6
clone size: NA
D gene: NA
J gene: TRBJ2-7

CDR3 protein: CASSLGEQGEGYEQYF
CDR3 DNA: TGCGCCAGCAGCTTGGGCGAACAGGGGGAGGGCTACGAGCAGTACTTC
V gene: TRBV5-1
clone size: few
D gene: NA
J gene: TRBJ2-7

CDR3 protein: CAISDRDTNEKLFF
CDR3 DNA: TGTGCCATCAGCGACAGGGATACTAATGAAAAACTGTTTTTT
V gene: TRBV10-3
clone size: NA
D gene: TRBD1
J gene: TRBJ1-4

CDR3 protein: CASSFSGPETQYF
CDR3 DNA: TGTGCCAGCAGTTTTAGCGGCCCAGAGACCCAGTACTTC
V gene: TRBV6-5
clone size: NA
D gene: NA
J gene: TRBJ2-5

CDR3 protein: CASRWAYGYTF
CDR3 DNA: TGTGCCAGCAGGTGGGCATACGGCTACACCTTC
V gene: TRBV2
clone size: NA
D gene: NA
J gene: TRBJ1-2